The 9 T cell receptor beta chains listed next were all sequenced from one sample in a study of human T cells and chemical hapten exposure. TCRdb passed the RACE reads through MiXCR, listing each CDR3 protein once. The data hold roughly 380,000 distinct CDR3 sequences, with approximately 4.4% observed a single time. Time point of the sample: patch test 1, 2 weeks after DPC sensitization. The treatment here: therapeutic diphenylcyclopropenone sensitization with weekly scalp DPC. The sample in question was whole blood, obtained in connection with sensitization to the hapten diphenylcyclopropenone (DPC). The receptors originated from a woman between 45 and 65 years old with alopecia areata. Some clones in this sample may be carry-over from other donors' samples.

This clonotype was counted many times. This sequence joins TRBV9 and TRBJ1-1, with D perhaps matching TRBD1 (6 bases). The CDR3 length is 11 residues. Germline CDR1 is SGDLS and CDR2 is YYNGEE. V lost 6 bases, J lost 8 bases, and 11 bases lay in between. CDR3 nucleotide sequence: TGTGCCAGCACCTGGGGGACAGAAGCTTTCTTT. Protein sequence: CASTWGTEAFF.

This chain uses TRBV30 with TRBJ2-1; 7 nucleotides align to TRBD2. Germline lookup yields CDR1 GTSNPN and CDR2 SVGIG (reference sequence). The junction had 5 bases not matched to a gene; V was cut back by 5 bases and J by 1 base. This CDR3 region has 14 residues. CDR3 region: CAWLAARSYNEQFF. Here the CDR3 DNA reads TGTGCCTGGCTAGCGGCAAGGTCCTACAATGAGCAGTTCTTC.

This clonotype was seen at least ten times. The chain combines TRBV6-1 with TRBJ1-5; possible D gene TRBD1, 6 bases. Between the trimmed V and J ends, which lost 4 bases and 1 base, there was a span of 8 bases. The CDR3 is 14 amino acids. CDR1 and CDR2 from the germline V gene are MNHNS and SASEGT. CDR3 DNA sequence: TGTGCCAGCAGTGTCAGGGGAAGCAATCAGCCCCAGCATTTT. Encoded protein: CASSVRGSNQPQHF.

This clonotype has more than one count but fewer than ten. The V and J genes are TRBV7-2 and TRBJ1-4, with D perhaps matching TRBD1 (6 bases). Germline loops: CDR1 SGHTA, CDR2 FQGNSA. There are 12 residues in the CDR3. The V and J ends lost 10 bases and 5 bases respectively, with 11 bases between them. As DNA, the CDR3 is TGTGCCACAGGGGAGGGAAATGAAAAACTGTTTTTT. Its translation is CATGEGNEKLFF.

The chain carries TRBV27 and TRBJ2-1; the D gene could be TRBD1 or TRBD2 (5 bases each). The CDR3 length is 15 residues. Looked up from germline, CDR1 is MNHEY and CDR2 is SMNVEV (reference sequence). Trimming left V 7 bases short and J 1 base short, with 14 bases between. The CDR3 DNA follows: TGTGCCAGCACCACCGGGACCCAGTCCTACAATGAGCAGTTCTTC. This gives the protein CASTTGTQSYNEQFF.

There are a few counts of this clonotype. The rearrangement uses TRBV20-1 and TRBJ1-4, with D possibly TRBD1 on 5 matching bases. V was clipped by 5 bases and J by 0 bases, with 13 bases between them. Germline V gene lookup returns CDR1 DFQATT and CDR2 SNEGSKA (reference sequence). This CDR3 spans 15 amino acids. The CDR3: CSAGGIQATNEKLFF. CDR3 nucleotide sequence: TGCAGTGCTGGGGGGATACAGGCAACTAATGAAAAACTGTTTTTT.

This clonotype appeared a few times. This chain links TRBV7-2 with TRBJ2-7, with TRBD2 matching over 7 bases. The germline CDR1 and CDR2 sequences are SGHTA and FQGNSA. Trimming at V came to 5 bases and at J to 3 bases, leaving 10 bases not matched to a gene. The CDR3 covers 15 residues. CDR3 bases: TGTGCCAGCAGCCCCGCCGGGGGGAAGCTCTACGAGCAGTACTTC. Its translation: CASSPAGGKLYEQYF.

The chain uses TRBV11-2 and TRBJ2-6; D is possibly TRBD2 (5 bases). The germline gives CDR1 SGHAT, CDR2 FQNNGV. CDR3 length equals 13 residues. Between the trimmed V and J ends, which lost 4 bases and 15 bases, there was a span of 16 bases. CDR3 amino acids: CASSYGNPGDLTF. Here the CDR3 DNA reads TGTGCCAGCAGCTACGGGAACCCCGGGGACCTGACTTTC.

This clonotype was recorded at least ten times. This chain uses TRBV20-1 with TRBJ2-6; 9 bases line up with TRBD1. This CDR3 contains 15 residues. Germline V lookup: CDR1 DFQATT, CDR2 SNEGSKA (reference sequence). V shed 6 bases, J shed 0 bases, and the junction held 3 bases outside the gene matches. CDR3 residues: CSARGQGSGANVLTF. Here the CDR3 DNA reads TGCAGTGCCCGGGGACAGGGCTCTGGGGCCAACGTCCTGACTTTC.